One and the same sample provided the 19 T cell receptor beta chains below, sequenced in a study of T cell responses to AZD1222 COVID-19 vaccine. The assay was immunoSEQ multiplex PCR, and TCRdb's table has in-frame clones only and misses some. The sample shows approximately 150,000 clones, roughly 90% of them seen only once. The sequenced sample was peripheral blood, obtained 28 days after the second AZD1222 dose. The source is an adult who received the AZD1222 COVID-19 vaccine.

The chain recombines TRBV30 with TRBJ2-1, with 10 bases matching TRBD2. V gave up 7 bases and J gave up 3 bases; unmatched junction bases: 12. Germline CDR1 reads GTSNPN; CDR2 reads SVGIG (reference sequence). The CDR3 totals 16 residues. Written as DNA, the CDR3 is TGTGCCTTTTCCTACAGGACTAGCGGAGTCTACAATGAGCAGTTCTTC. As protein: CAFSYRTSGVYNEQFF.

J is TRBJ1-6 and V is TRBV27, with a tentative D call TRBD1 (6 bases). V was trimmed by 7 bases and J by 10 bases, leaving 17 bases between them. This CDR3 region has 14 residues. Germline V gene data show CDR1 as MNHEY and CDR2 as SMNVEV (reference sequence). The CDR3 region has the DNA TGTGCCAGCACCGAAGTAGGGGGGGAATCACCCCTCCACTTT. Protein sequence: CASTEVGGESPLHF.

The CDR3: CASSPPTGQGHSNYGYTF. The DNA for the CDR3 is TGTGCCAGCAGCCCCCCCACGGGACAGGGGCACTCTAACTATGGCTACACCTTC. V gene TRBV7-9 combines with J gene TRBJ1-2, with TRBD1 matching over 10 bases. The CDR3 runs to 18 residues. Trimming removed 5 bases from V and 0 bases from J; junction bases left unmatched: 12. The V gene's germline CDR1 is SEHNR and CDR2 FQNEAQ (reference sequence).

This chain links TRBV5-6 with TRBJ2-5; D not certain. Trimming left V 3 bases short and J 7 bases short, with 7 bases between. From germline, CDR1 is SGHDT and CDR2 YYEEEE. There are 11 residues in the CDR3. CDR3 in amino acids: CASSSGGTQYF. As DNA, the CDR3 is TGTGCCAGCAGCTCTGGTGGGACCCAGTACTTC. Full variable domain (remainder filled in from reference TRBV5-6 and TRBJ2-5): DAGVTQSPTHLIKTRGQQVTLRCSPKSGHDTVSWYQQALGQGPQFIFQYYEEEERQRGNFPDRFSGHQFPNYSSELNVNALLLGDSALYLCASSSGGTQYFGPGTRLLVL.

CDR3 in amino acids: CASSQGQSHLTNYGYTF. Written as DNA, the CDR3 is TGCGCCAGCAGCCAAGGGCAGTCCCACCTTACTAACTATGGCTACACCTTC. This chain connects TRBV4-1 to TRBJ1-2; D call uncertain. V shed 1 base and J shed 0 bases, with 15 bases lying between them. Germline CDR1 MGHRA, CDR2 YSYEKL. The CDR3 has 17 amino acids.

The rearrangement joins TRBV29-1 to TRBJ2-1, with 13 positions matching TRBD2. CDR3 length: 14 residues. Germline CDR1 SQVTM, CDR2 ANQGSEA. V lost 3 bases and J lost 9; bases outside the gene matches: 5. CDR3 sequence: CSVEVRLAGGEQFF. The CDR3 DNA reads TGCAGCGTTGAGGTTCGACTAGCGGGAGGTGAGCAGTTCTTC.

The rearrangement links TRBV7-2 to TRBJ2-3; D tentatively fits TRBD1 or TRBD2 (5 bases each). This CDR3 has 15 amino acids. In germline, CDR1 is SGHTA, CDR2 FQGNSA. With 4 bases removed from V and 3 bases from J, the gap between germline ends came to 14 bases. The DNA of the CDR3 is TGTGCCAGCAGCTCCAGGGTACTAGGAACAGATACGCAGTATTTT. It is translated as CASSSRVLGTDTQYF.

J is TRBJ2-4 and V is TRBV27; the D gene is possibly TRBD2 (6 bases). The germline gives CDR1 MNHEY, CDR2 SMNVEV (reference sequence). This CDR3 has 16 residues. Trimming took 4 bases from V and 8 from J, leaving 21 bases between them. The CDR3 nucleotides read TGTGCCAGCAGTTCCTCGGGGGTAGGGGAGAGGGACATTCAGTACTTC. This gives the protein CASSSSGVGERDIQYF.

The gene calls are TRBV7-8 and TRBJ1-5; D ambiguous. The CDR3 covers 15 residues. Trimming left V 1 base short and J 0 bases short, with 7 bases between. Germline V gene lookup returns CDR1 SGHVS and CDR2 FQNEAQ. CDR3 sequence: CASSLGTTSNQPQHF. The DNA of the CDR3 is TGTGCCAGCAGCTTAGGTACAACTAGCAATCAGCCCCAGCATTTT.

This rearrangement joins TRBV7-8 to TRBJ1-1; D remains unclear. Germline V gene lookup returns CDR1 SGHVS and CDR2 FQNEAQ. Trimming pared 5 bases from V and 9 bases from J, leaving 16 bases between. This CDR3 region has 13 residues. CDR3 bases: TGTGCCAGCAGCATCAGTTTAGGAGAACAAGCTTTCTTT. It codes for CASSISLGEQAFF.

The chain recombines TRBV29-1 with TRBJ2-3; 14 bases are shared with TRBD2. This CDR3 contains 16 residues. J lost 4 bases, V lost 3 bases, and 6 bases had no gene match. The V gene's germline CDR1 is SQVTM and CDR2 ANQGSEA. This chain's CDR3 is CSVEGTSGSLADTQYF. For the CDR3, the DNA is TGCAGCGTTGAGGGGACTAGCGGGAGTCTTGCAGATACGCAGTATTTT.

V usage is TRBV28 and J usage is TRBJ1-1; D is undetermined. The CDR3 has 11 residues. The germline gives CDR1 MDHEN, CDR2 SYDVKM. V was trimmed by 6 bases and J by 9 bases, leaving 11 bases between them. This chain's CDR3 is CASRDQQKAFF. As DNA, the CDR3 is TGTGCCAGCAGGGACCAACAGAAAGCTTTCTTT.

This chain links TRBV24-1 with TRBJ2-1, with TRBD2 identical over 12 bases. The V segment lost 2 bases and the J segment 7 bases; nucleotides outside the gene matches: 8. This CDR3 spans 17 amino acids. Germline CDR1 is KGHDR and CDR2 is SFDVKD. The CDR3 bases are TGTGCCACCAGTGATTCCCGACTAGCGGGAGTTTATAATGAGCAGTTCTTC. This codes for CATSDSRLAGVYNEQFF.

Comment on this clone: The same CDR3 can be traced to other DNA sequences in this sample. In nucleotides, the CDR3 is TGTGCCAGCAGCTTACTGGCGGGGGGCACCGGGGAGCTGTTTTTT. As protein: CASSLLAGGTGELFF. V is TRBV11-2 and J is TRBJ2-2; 8 bases match TRBD2. CDR3 size: 15 residues. The germline CDR1 and CDR2 sequences are SGHAT and FQNNGV. J gave up 4 bases and V 2 bases, and 3 bases lay outside the gene matches.

Remarks on this clone: Compared with germline, one end of the junction differs, possibly owing to a read error. V and J are TRBV7-2 and TRBJ2-5, with D possibly matching TRBD2 (6 bases). This CDR3 spans 14 amino acids. Per germline, CDR1 SGHTA and CDR2 FQGNSA. CDR3 bases: TGTGCCAGCAGCCCTTTTAGCGGCCAAGGGACCCAGTACTTC. Protein sequence: CASSPFSGQGTQYF.

This clone was picked up one time. This chain joins TRBV19 and TRBJ2-5; D remains unclear. This CDR3 contains 13 residues. Germline loops: CDR1 LNHDA, CDR2 SQIVND (reference sequence). V was trimmed by 3 bases and J by 2 bases, leaving 7 bases between them. CDR3 sequence (DNA): TGTGCCAGTAGTATCGGCCTGCAAGAGACCCAGTACTTC. Its translation: CASSIGLQETQYF.

This clone occurred once. The chain has TRBV7-6 and TRBJ2-3; 7 bases agree with TRBD2. The CDR3 covers 16 residues. Germline V gives CDR1 SGHVS, CDR2 FNYEAQ. The V segment lost 5 bases and the J segment 1 base; nucleotides outside the gene matches: 9. The CDR3 sequence: CASSPVVAGRTDTQYF. Written as DNA, the CDR3 is TGTGCCAGCAGCCCCGTTGTAGCGGGCCGCACAGATACGCAGTATTTT.

The chain employs TRBV7-2 and TRBJ2-7; the match to TRBD1 covers 10 bases. V dropped 3 bases and J dropped 6; count of bases not matched to a gene: 5. The germline gives CDR1 SGHTA, CDR2 FQGNSA. CDR3 size: 14 residues. The CDR3 DNA follows: TGTGCCAGCAGCTTCCCGGGACAGGGGCGCGAGCAGTACTTC. Protein: CASSFPGQGREQYF. Filled out from reference TRBV7-2 and TRBJ2-7, the complete variable domain reads GAGVSQSPSNKVTEKGKDVELRCDPISGHTALYWYRQSLGQGLEFLIYFQGNSAPDKSGLPSDRFSAERTGGSVSTLTIQRTQQEDSAVYLCASSFPGQGREQYFGPGTRLTVT.

The chain combines TRBV21-1 with TRBJ2-7; the table's TRBD1 call for D was not verified on the DNA. TRBV21-1 is flagged as a pseudogene. The CDR3 is made up of 18 amino acids. CDR3 coding DNA: TGTGCCAGCAGCACGTTAAACATCGACAGGAAAGACCTCTACGAGCAGTACTTC. Protein product: CASSTLNIDRKDLYEQYF.